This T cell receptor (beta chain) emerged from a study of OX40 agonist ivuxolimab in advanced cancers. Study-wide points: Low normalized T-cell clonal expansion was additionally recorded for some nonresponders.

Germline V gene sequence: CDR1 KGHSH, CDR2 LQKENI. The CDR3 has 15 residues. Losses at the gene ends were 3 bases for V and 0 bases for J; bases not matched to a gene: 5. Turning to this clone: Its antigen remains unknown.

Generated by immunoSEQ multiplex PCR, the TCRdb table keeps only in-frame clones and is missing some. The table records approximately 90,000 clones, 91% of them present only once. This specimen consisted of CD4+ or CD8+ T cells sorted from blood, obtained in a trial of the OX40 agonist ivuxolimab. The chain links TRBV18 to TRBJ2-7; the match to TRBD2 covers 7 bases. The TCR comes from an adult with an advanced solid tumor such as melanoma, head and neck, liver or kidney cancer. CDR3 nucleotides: TGTGCCAGCTCACCCCTAGCGGAGAGCTCCTACGAGCAGTACTTC. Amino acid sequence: CASSPLAESSYEQYF.